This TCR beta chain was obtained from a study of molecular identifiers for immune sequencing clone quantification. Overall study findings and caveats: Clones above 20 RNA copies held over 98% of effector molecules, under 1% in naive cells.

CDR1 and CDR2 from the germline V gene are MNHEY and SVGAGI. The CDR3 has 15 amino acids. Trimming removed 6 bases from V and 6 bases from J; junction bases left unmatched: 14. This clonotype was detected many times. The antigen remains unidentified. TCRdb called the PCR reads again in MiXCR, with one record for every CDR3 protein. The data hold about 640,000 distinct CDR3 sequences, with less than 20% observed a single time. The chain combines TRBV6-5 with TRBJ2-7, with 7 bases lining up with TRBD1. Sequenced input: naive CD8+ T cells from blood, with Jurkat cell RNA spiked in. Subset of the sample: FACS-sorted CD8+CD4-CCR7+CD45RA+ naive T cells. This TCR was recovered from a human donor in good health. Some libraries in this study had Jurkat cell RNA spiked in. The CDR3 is CASSHYPTGPSEQYF. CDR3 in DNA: TGTGCCAGCAGCCATTACCCGACAGGGCCTTCCGAGCAGTACTTC.